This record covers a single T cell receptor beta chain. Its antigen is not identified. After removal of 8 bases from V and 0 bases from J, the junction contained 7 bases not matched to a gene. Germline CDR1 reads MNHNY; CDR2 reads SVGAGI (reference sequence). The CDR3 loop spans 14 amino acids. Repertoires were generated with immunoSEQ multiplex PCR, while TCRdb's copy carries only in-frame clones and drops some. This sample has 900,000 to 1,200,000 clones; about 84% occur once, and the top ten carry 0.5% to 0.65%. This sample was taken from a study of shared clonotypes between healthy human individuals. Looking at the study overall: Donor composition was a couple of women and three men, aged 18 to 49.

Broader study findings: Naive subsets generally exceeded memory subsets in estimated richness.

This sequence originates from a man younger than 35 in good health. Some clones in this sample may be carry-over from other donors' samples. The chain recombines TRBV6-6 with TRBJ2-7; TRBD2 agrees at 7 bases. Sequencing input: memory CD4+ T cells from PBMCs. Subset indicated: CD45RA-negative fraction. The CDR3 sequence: CASEGRVSSYEQYF. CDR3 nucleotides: TGTGCCAGCGAGGGGAGGGTTTCCTCCTACGAGCAGTACTTC.